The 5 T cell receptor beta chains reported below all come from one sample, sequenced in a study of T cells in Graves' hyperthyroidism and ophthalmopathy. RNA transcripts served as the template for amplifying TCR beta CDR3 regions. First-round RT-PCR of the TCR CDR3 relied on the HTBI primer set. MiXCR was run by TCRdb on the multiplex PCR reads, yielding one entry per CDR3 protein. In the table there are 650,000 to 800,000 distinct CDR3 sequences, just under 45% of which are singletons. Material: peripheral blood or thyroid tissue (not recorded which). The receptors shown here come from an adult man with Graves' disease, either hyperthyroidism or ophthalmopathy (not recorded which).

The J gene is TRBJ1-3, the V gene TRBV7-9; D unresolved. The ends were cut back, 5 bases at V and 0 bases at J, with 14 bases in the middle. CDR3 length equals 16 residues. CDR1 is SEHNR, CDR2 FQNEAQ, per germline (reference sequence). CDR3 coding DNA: TGTGCCAGCAGCCCCGGGGAGACAAGCTCTGGAAACACCATATATTTT. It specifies CASSPGETSSGNTIYF.

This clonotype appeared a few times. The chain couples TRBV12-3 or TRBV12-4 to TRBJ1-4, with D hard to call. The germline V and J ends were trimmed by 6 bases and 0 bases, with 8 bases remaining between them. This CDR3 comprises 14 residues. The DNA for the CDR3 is TGTGCCAGCAGAGGACGGTCAACTAATGAAAAACTGTTTTTT. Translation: CASRGRSTNEKLFF.

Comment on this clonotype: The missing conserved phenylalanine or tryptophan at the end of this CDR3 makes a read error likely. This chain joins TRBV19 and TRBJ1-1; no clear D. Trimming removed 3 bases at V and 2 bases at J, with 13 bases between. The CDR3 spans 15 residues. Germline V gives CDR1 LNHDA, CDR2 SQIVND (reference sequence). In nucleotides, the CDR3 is TGTGCCAGTAGTATCCTTGCTCGCGGTAACACTGAAGCTTTCCTT. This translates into CASSILARGNTEAFL.

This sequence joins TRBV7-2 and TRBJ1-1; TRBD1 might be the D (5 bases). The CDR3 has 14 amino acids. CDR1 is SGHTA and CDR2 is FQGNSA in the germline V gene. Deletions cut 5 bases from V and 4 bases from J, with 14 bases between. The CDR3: CASSPQGGITEAFF. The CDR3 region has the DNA TGTGCCAGCAGCCCGCAGGGAGGGATCACTGAAGCTTTCTTT.

CDR3 nucleotides: TGCAGTGCTAGAGAGGAGGGGGGTTTTCGGGCCCAGCATTTT. Translating it yields CSAREEGGFRAQHF. V gene TRBV20-1 combines with J gene TRBJ1-5, with D perhaps matching TRBD1 (6 bases). Trimming removed 0 bases from V and 11 bases from J, with 17 bases in between. The CDR3 has 14 residues. Germline lookup yields CDR1 DFQATT and CDR2 SNEGSKA (reference sequence).